The 17 T cell receptor beta chains listed next were all sequenced from one sample in a study of blood T cell repertoires in COVID-19. Sequenced by immunoSEQ multiplex PCR; TCRdb stores in-frame clones only, minus some. The repertoire holds nearly 55,000 clones, with approximately 80% as singletons. The sequencing input was peripheral blood. The receptors derive from a human donor with active or convalescent COVID-19. The donor label of this sample is uncertain.

This chain's CDR3 is CASSGGTGINQPQHF. The DNA of the CDR3 is TGTGCCAGCAGCGGGGGGACAGGCATAAATCAGCCCCAGCATTTT. The V gene is TRBV9, the J gene TRBJ1-5, with 8 bases lining up with TRBD1. Per germline, CDR1 SGDLS and CDR2 YYNGEE. V dropped 3 bases and J dropped 4; count of bases not matched to a gene: 6. The CDR3 runs to 15 residues.

The chain is built from TRBV4-2 and TRBJ2-1; D possibly corresponds to TRBD1 (6 bases). Germline V CDR1 and CDR2: LGHNA, YNFKEQ. The CDR3 is 15 residues long. Trimming shortened V by 1 base and J by 8 bases, and 15 bases separated the two germline ends. The CDR3: CASSQAFLGADEQFF. CDR3 nucleotides: TGTGCCAGCAGCCAAGCTTTCTTGGGGGCCGATGAGCAGTTCTTC.

The chain has TRBV6-2 or TRBV6-3 and TRBJ2-1; a possible D gene is TRBD2 (6 bases). Germline V gives CDR1 MNHEY, CDR2 SVGEGT. The CDR3 runs to 16 residues. The germline V and J ends were trimmed by 4 bases and 8 bases, with 21 bases remaining between them. The CDR3: CASSWNRDGPGDEQFF. The CDR3 DNA follows: TGTGCCAGCAGTTGGAACCGGGACGGACCGGGAGATGAGCAGTTCTTC.

The chain links TRBV5-1 to TRBJ1-5; tentatively, D is TRBD1 (5 bases). V was pared by 4 bases and J by 2 bases, with 13 bases between. The CDR3 length is 15 residues. Per the germline V gene, CDR1 is SGHRS and CDR2 is YFSETQ. Here the CDR3 reads CASSPTGFGNQPQHF. The CDR3 region has the DNA TGCGCCAGCAGCCCCACAGGCTTCGGCAATCAGCCCCAGCATTTT.

This chain joins TRBV15 and TRBJ1-6; D remains ambiguous. The CDR3 runs to 15 residues. The V end was cut by 0 bases, the J end by 9 bases, with 12 bases between. CDR1 and CDR2 (germline): LNHNV, YYDKDF (reference sequence). This CDR3 reads CATSRDGRAGSPLHF. CDR3 bases: TGTGCCACCAGCAGAGATGGGAGGGCGGGTTCACCCCTCCACTTT.

This clone is a singleton in its sample. The gene calls are TRBV5-8 and TRBJ2-3, with 16 bases identical to TRBD2. This CDR3 has 16 residues. V shed 4 bases, J shed 4 bases, and the junction held 3 bases outside the gene matches. Looked up from germline, CDR1 is SGHTS and CDR2 is YDEGEE. CDR3 amino acids: CASSAGLAGGPDTQYF. The CDR3 coding sequence is TGTGCCAGCAGCGCGGGACTAGCGGGAGGGCCAGATACGCAGTATTTT.

The chain joins TRBV4-1 to TRBJ2-1, with 7 bases that match TRBD2. The J segment lost 14 bases and the V segment lost 2 bases, leaving 15 bases of the junction unmatched. Germline CDR1 reads MGHRA; CDR2 reads YSYEKL. There are 15 residues in the CDR3. The chain's CDR3 is CASSQKTRDYTGEFF. The CDR3, as DNA: TGCGCCAGCAGCCAAAAAACCCGGGACTATACCGGGGAGTTCTTC.

This clone was seen only once. The chain uses TRBV10-3 and TRBJ2-1, with 9 bases lining up with TRBD1. J gave up 7 bases and V 5 bases, and 6 bases lay outside the gene matches. This CDR3 contains 14 residues. Germline CDR1 and CDR2: ENHRY and SYGVKD. In DNA form, the CDR3 reads TGTGCCATCAGTCGGACAGGGGATATGAATGAGCAGTTCTTC. It translates to CAISRTGDMNEQFF.

The CDR3 DNA follows: TGTGCCAGCAGCTCTACGGGAGGGCCAGGAGATACGCAGTATTTT. It codes for CASSSTGGPGDTQYF. The V gene is TRBV9, the J gene TRBJ2-3, with 8 bases matching TRBD2. This CDR3 spans 15 amino acids. The V gene's germline CDR1 is SGDLS and CDR2 YYNGEE. J lost 5 bases, V lost 4 bases, and 9 bases had no gene match.

The DNA for the CDR3 is TGCGCCAGCGGATTATCCCGGGACAGGCAAAATTGGGGGCCCCAGCATTTT. Protein sequence: CASGLSRDRQNWGPQHF. This chain joins TRBV5-1 and TRBJ1-5; 8 nucleotides agree with TRBD1. The length of the CDR3 is 17 residues. In germline, CDR1 is SGHRS, CDR2 YFSETQ. V lost 7 bases to trimming and J lost 9 bases; unmatched junction nucleotides: 21.

The genes are TRBV10-3 and TRBJ1-5; D gene ambiguous. The CDR3 sequence is 13 residues long. V lost 6 bases, J lost 0 bases, and 6 bases lay in between. CDR1 is ENHRY and CDR2 is SYGVKD in the germline V gene. The DNA of the CDR3 is TGTGCCATCAGCGGGGATAGCAATCAGCCCCAGCATTTT. This gives the protein CAISGDSNQPQHF.

The rearrangement uses TRBV6-5 and TRBJ1-5; possibly TRBD1 for D (5 bases). V shed 9 bases and J shed 6 bases, with 12 bases lying between them. The length of the CDR3 is 12 residues. The germline CDR1 and CDR2 sequences are MNHEY and SVGAGI. The CDR3 DNA follows: TGTGCCAGTGGCAGGGAGGGTCAGCCCCAGCATTTT. Encoded protein: CASGREGQPQHF.

This clone was recorded at least ten times. The rearrangement uses TRBV10-3 and TRBJ2-7, with D possibly TRBD2 on 7 matching bases. The CDR3 is made up of 14 amino acids. Germline V gene sequence: CDR1 ENHRY, CDR2 SYGVKD. V lost 11 bases to trimming and J lost 3 bases, with 20 bases between them. Written as DNA, the CDR3 is TGTGCCCTAGCGGACCATCCACAGGGCTACGAGCAGTACTTC. Its translation is CALADHPQGYEQYF.

This rearrangement joins TRBV6-2 or TRBV6-3 to TRBJ2-7, with 8 nucleotides matching TRBD1. The germline V gene has CDR1 MNHEY and CDR2 SVGEGT. The V and J ends lost 2 bases and 2 bases, in that order; junction bases with no gene match: 2. The CDR3 extends over 14 amino acids. CDR3 in DNA: TGTGCCAGCAGTTACCCAGGGGGCACCTACGAGCAGTACTTC. Translated: CASSYPGGTYEQYF.

This sequence joins TRBV15 and TRBJ2-1; TRBD2 matches 11 bases. The CDR3 is made up of 13 amino acids. Germline V gene sequence: CDR1 LNHNV, CDR2 YYDKDF (reference sequence). Trimming removed 2 bases from V and 15 bases from J; junction bases left unmatched: 6. In DNA, the CDR3 is TGTGCCACCAGCAGACCTACTAGCGGGAGACGGTTCTTC. It translates to CATSRPTSGRRFF.

This chain joins TRBV3-1 (or the pseudogene TRBV3-2) and TRBJ1-2; 9 nucleotides line up with TRBD1. CDR1 and CDR2 from the germline V gene are LGHDT and YNNKEL (reference sequence). There are 13 residues in the CDR3. The V and J ends lost 6 bases and 6 bases, in that order; junction bases with no gene match: 5. The CDR3 coding sequence is TGTGCCAGCAGTCCCGACAGGGGGAATGGCTACACCTTC. This gives the protein CASSPDRGNGYTF.

This clone was seen only a few times. This chain's CDR3 is CASSTSGRNEQFF. DNA of the CDR3: TGTGCCAGCAGCACTAGCGGGAGGAATGAGCAGTTCTTC. The V and J genes are TRBV5-6 and TRBJ2-1; 12 nucleotides agree with TRBD2. J lost 7 bases, V lost 4 bases, and 0 bases had no gene match. This CDR3 is 13 amino acids long. The germline V gene encodes CDR1 SGHDT and CDR2 YYEEEE.